The rows below give T cell receptor beta chains drawn from one sample of a study of Ad26.COV2.S vaccination and SARS-CoV-2 variants. The data were produced by immunoSEQ multiplex PCR, yet TCRdb's version contains in-frame clones alone and is incomplete. The sample lists some 250,000 clones, approximately 88% seen once, with roughly 10% in the top ten. Sequenced here: peripheral blood, sampled in a trial of Ad26.COV2.S vaccine versus placebo. The source of these receptors is a person aged 18-60 years who received the Ad26.COV2.S COVID-19 vaccine or a placebo. Each CDR3 is given with its conserved first and last residue. D genes are given only for firm matches. Clone size is stated in some rows and not others, as once, few, many or a class when expanded.

.	TRBV4-3	TRBJ2-3	TRBD2	CASSQEAGGPRGNTQYF	TGCGCCAGCAGCCAAGAAGCGGGAGGGCCCCGCGGGAACACGCAGTATTTT
.	TRBV6-4	TRBJ1-1	TRBD1	CASSNRGPTEAFF	TGTGCCAGCAGTAACAGGGGGCCCACTGAAGCTTTCTTT
.	TRBV30	TRBJ2-7	.	CAWTGGHEQYF	TGTGCCTGGACCGGCGGCCACGAGCAGTACTTC
.	TRBV7-7	TRBJ2-3	.	CASSPSSTDTQYF	TGTGCTAGCAGCCCCAGCAGCACAGATACGCAGTATTTT
.	TRBV20-1	TRBJ1-5	.	CSASQGYSNQPQHF	TGCAGTGCTAGTCAGGGTTATAGCAATCAGCCCCAGCATTTT
.	TRBV27	TRBJ2-7	.	CASSLRHGHSYEQYF	TGTGCCAGCAGTTTACGGCACGGCCACTCCTACGAGCAGTACTTC
.	TRBV5-4	TRBJ2-3	TRBD1	CASSLGRGLTDTQYF	TGTGCCAGCAGCTTGGGCAGGGGGCTTACAGATACGCAGTATTTT
.	TRBV2	TRBJ1-6	.	CASRSSRQLNSPLHF	TGTGCCAGCCGGTCATCAAGACAGCTTAATTCACCCCTCCACTTT
.	TRBV6-5	TRBJ1-1	.	CASTATGNTEAFF	TGTGCCAGCACCGCGACAGGGAACACTGAAGCTTTCTTT
.	TRBV6-1	TRBJ2-7	.	CASSDPVYEQYF	TGTGCCAGCAGTGACCCCGTCTACGAGCAGTACTTC
.	TRBV7-2	TRBJ1-4	.	CASSLVGEKEKLFF	TGTGCCAGCAGCTTAGTGGGGGAAAAGGAAAAACTGTTTTTT
.	TRBV7-3	TRBJ2-2	.	CASSVDGNTGELFF	TGTGCCAGCAGCGTGGACGGGAACACCGGGGAGCTGTTTTTT
.	TRBV10-3	TRBJ1-6	TRBD1	CAISPDRDSPLHF	TGTGCCATCAGCCCAGACAGGGACTCACCCCTCCACTTT
.	TRBV10-3	TRBJ2-1	TRBD2	CAISESGGVYNEQFF	TGTGCCATCAGTGAGTCCGGGGGGGTGTACAATGAGCAGTTCTTC
.	TRBV27	TRBJ2-1	.	CASSLSLAGVWEYNEQFF	TGTGCCAGCAGTTTATCCTTGGCAGGAGTTTGGGAATACAATGAGCAGTTCTTC
.	TRBV12-5	TRBJ2-1	TRBD2	CASGLGLAGGNEQFF	TGTGCTAGTGGTTTGGGGTTAGCGGGGGGGAATGAGCAGTTCTTC
.	TRBV28	TRBJ1-1	.	CASSLGGAGTEAFF	TGTGCCAGCAGTTTAGGAGGGGCAGGCACTGAAGCTTTCTTT
once	TRBV4-3	TRBJ2-1	.	CASSQDRGDSYNEQFF	TGCGCCAGCAGCCAAGATCGGGGGGACAGTTACAATGAGCAGTTCTTC
.	TRBV5-8	TRBJ2-7	.	CASSVEWVSYEQYF	TGTGCCAGCAGCGTCGAGTGGGTTTCCTACGAGCAGTACTTC
once	TRBV7-9	TRBJ2-2	TRBD1	CASSPGQGSAGELFF	TGTGCCAGCAGCCCTGGACAGGGGAGTGCCGGGGAGCTGTTTTTT
.	TRBV4-3	TRBJ1-1	.	CASSQGAGTGNTEAFF	TGCGCCAGCAGCCAAGGGGCCGGGACGGGGAACACTGAAGCTTTCTTT
.	TRBV28	TRBJ2-2	.	CASSLHRWGQNTGELFF	TGTGCCAGCAGTTTACACCGGTGGGGCCAAAACACCGGGGAGCTGTTTTTT
.	TRBV19	TRBJ2-5	TRBD2	CASSTTRGLAGSKYQETQYF	TGTGCCAGTAGTACTACTAGGGGACTAGCGGGTTCCAAGTACCAAGAGACCCAGTACTTC
.	TRBV7-6	TRBJ2-1	TRBD2	CASSRRGVADYNEQFF	TGTGCCAGCAGCCGCCGGGGGGTGGCAGACTACAATGAGCAGTTCTTC
.	TRBV5-4	TRBJ2-7	.	CASSSWGRGGHEQYF	TGTGCCAGCAGCAGCTGGGGCAGGGGGGGGCACGAGCAGTACTTC
.	TRBV23-1	TRBJ2-2	TRBD1	CASSQQGQGNTGELFF	TGCGCCAGCAGTCAGCAGGGACAGGGGAACACCGGGGAGCTGTTTTTT
.	TRBV28	TRBJ2-7	TRBD1	CASSPGTGPQYF	TGTGCCAGCAGTCCGGGGACAGGGCCGCAGTACTTC
once	TRBV19	TRBJ2-5	TRBD2	CASSIGGGLAGLETQYF	TGTGCCAGTAGTATAGGGGGTGGTCTAGCGGGATTGGAGACCCAGTACTTC
.	TRBV28	TRBJ2-5	.	CASTPGGQETQYF	TGTGCCAGCACTCCAGGGGGGCAAGAGACCCAGTACTTC
.	TRBV4-3	TRBJ2-2	TRBD2	CASSQRGLNTGELFF	TGCGCCAGCAGCCAAAGGGGACTAAACACCGGGGAGCTGTTTTTT
.	TRBV18	TRBJ1-2	.	CASSPIREDYGYTF	TGTGCCAGCTCACCAATTAGGGAGGACTATGGCTACACCTTC
.	TRBV27	TRBJ2-3	.	CASSSFDRAGTDTQYF	TGTGCCAGCAGTTCGTTCGACAGGGCGGGAACAGATACGCAGTATTTT
once	TRBV4-3	TRBJ1-2	.	CASSQVQDGNYGYTF	TGCGCCAGCAGCCAAGTACAGGATGGTAACTATGGCTACACCTTC
.	TRBV6-5	TRBJ1-4	.	CASLTGSLELFF	TGTGCCAGCCTTACAGGGTCGTTAGAACTGTTTTTT
.	TRBV6-2/TRBV6-3	TRBJ1-4	.	CASSYNRTDLFTTNEKLFF	TGTGCCAGCAGTTACAACCGGACAGACTTATTTACAACTAATGAAAAACTGTTTTTT
.	TRBV21-1	TRBJ2-7	.	CASTPCSRSYEQYF	TGTGCCAGCACCCCTTGCTCGCGCTCCTACGAGCAGTACTTC
.	TRBV5-6	TRBJ2-5	.	CASSLGAGETQYF	TGTGCCAGCAGCTTGGGGGCGGGAGAGACCCAGTACTTC
.	TRBV7-9	TRBJ1-5	TRBD1	CASSLATDRSQPQHF	TGTGCCAGCAGCTTAGCAACGGACAGGTCTCAGCCCCAGCATTTT
.	TRBV7-2	TRBJ1-2	TRBD1	CASSSRGGRGPGYYGYTF	TGTGCCAGCAGCTCCCGAGGGGGAAGGGGGCCAGGTTACTATGGCTACACCTTC
.	TRBV5-1	TRBJ1-5	.	CASSPGLRAGNQPQHF	TGCGCCAGCAGCCCGGGGCTTCGGGCGGGCAATCAGCCCCAGCATTTT
medium-sized	TRBV10-2	TRBJ1-2	.	CASSEGSTLNYGYTF	TGCGCCAGCAGTGAAGGGAGCACCCTGAACTATGGCTACACCTTC
.	TRBV9	TRBJ2-7	TRBD2	CASSPSGTSSFEQYF	TGTGCCAGCAGCCCAAGCGGGACGAGTTCCTTCGAGCAGTACTTC
.	TRBV7-9	TRBJ2-7	TRBD1	CASSFSGQGAREQYF	TGTGCCAGCAGCTTCTCGGGACAGGGGGCGCGAGAGCAGTACTTC
.	TRBV7-2	TRBJ1-1	.	CASSPAWGVNTEAFF	TGTGCCAGCAGCCCCGCATGGGGGGTGAACACTGAAGCTTTCTTT
.	TRBV27	TRBJ1-6	TRBD1	CASGRDRGLNSPLHF	TGTGCCAGCGGACGGGACAGGGGGCTTAATTCACCCCTCCACTTT
.	TRBV10-2	TRBJ2-1	TRBD1	CASSSGQSTHEQFF	TGCGCCAGCAGTTCGGGACAGTCTACACATGAGCAGTTCTTC
.	TRBV12-2	TRBJ1-6	.	CASRLTGTDNNSPLHF	TGTGCAAGTCGCTTAACCGGGACAGACAATAATTCACCCCTCCACTTT
once	TRBV7-8	TRBJ2-7	.	CASSLEVREDYEQYF	TGTGCCAGCAGCTTAGAGGTACGAGAGGACTACGAGCAGTACTTC
many	TRBV5-4	TRBJ2-3	TRBD2	CASSFRQAGGTDTQYF	TGTGCCAGCAGTTTTCGTCAGGCGGGAGGCACAGATACGCAGTATTTT
.	TRBV19	TRBJ1-2	.	CASSILHLGGHRLYGYTF	TGTGCCAGTAGTATTCTCCACCTGGGGGGCCACCGCCTCTATGGCTACACCTTC
.	TRBV29-1	TRBJ2-3	TRBD2	CSVVGGESGRAFSTDTQYF	TGCAGCGTTGTTGGGGGGGAGAGCGGGAGGGCCTTTTCCACAGATACGCAGTATTTT
.	TRBV30	TRBJ1-1	TRBD1	CAWSARDSRSFGNTEAFF	TGTGCCTGGAGTGCCCGGGACAGCCGGAGCTTTGGGAACACTGAAGCTTTCTTT
.	TRBV10-2	TRBJ2-1	TRBD2	CASSESGGAGKFF	TGCGCCAGCAGTGAGTCGGGAGGGGCAGGGAAGTTCTTC
.	TRBV27	TRBJ2-7	TRBD2	CASSLSAGAIEQYF	TGTGCCAGCAGTTTATCGGCGGGAGCTATTGAGCAGTACTTC
.	TRBV6-2/TRBV6-3	TRBJ2-7	.	CASSYQAGREQYF	TGTGCCAGCAGTTACCAGGCAGGACGAGAGCAGTACTTC